The clone carrying this T cell receptor (beta chain) was seen ten or more times. This entry belongs to a study of T cells in Graves' hyperthyroidism and ophthalmopathy. Using RNA transcripts as the source, TCR beta CDR3 regions were amplified. When the TCR CDR3 underwent first-round RT-PCR, the HTBI primer set was used. Each CDR3 protein gets one entry after TCRdb re-called the multiplex PCR reads with MiXCR. The table includes some 300,000 distinct CDR3 sequences, about 13% detected once. This clonotype originated in a woman between 40 and 50 years old with Graves' hyperthyroidism. The sample consisted of blood.

Here the CDR3 reads CAISESRQGPSEQYF. CDR3 DNA sequence: TGTGCCATCAGTGAGTCCCGACAGGGGCCGAGCGAGCAGTACTTC. V and J are TRBV10-3 and TRBJ2-7; 8 nucleotides line up with TRBD1. V shed 0 bases and J 6 bases; nucleotides not matched to a gene: 7. CDR1 and CDR2 (germline): ENHRY, SYGVKD. The CDR3 has 15 amino acids.